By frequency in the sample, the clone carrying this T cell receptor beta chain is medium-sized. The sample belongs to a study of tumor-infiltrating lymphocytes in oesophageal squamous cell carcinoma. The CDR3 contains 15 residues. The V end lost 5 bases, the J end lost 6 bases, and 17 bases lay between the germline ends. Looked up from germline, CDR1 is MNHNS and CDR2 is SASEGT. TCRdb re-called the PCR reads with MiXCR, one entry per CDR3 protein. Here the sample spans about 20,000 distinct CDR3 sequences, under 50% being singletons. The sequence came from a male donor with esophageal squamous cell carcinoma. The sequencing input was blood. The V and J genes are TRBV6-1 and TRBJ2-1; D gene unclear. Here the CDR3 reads CASSYERSLGNEQFF. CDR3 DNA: TGTGCCAGCAGTTATGAGAGGAGCCTGGGCAATGAGCAGTTCTTC.